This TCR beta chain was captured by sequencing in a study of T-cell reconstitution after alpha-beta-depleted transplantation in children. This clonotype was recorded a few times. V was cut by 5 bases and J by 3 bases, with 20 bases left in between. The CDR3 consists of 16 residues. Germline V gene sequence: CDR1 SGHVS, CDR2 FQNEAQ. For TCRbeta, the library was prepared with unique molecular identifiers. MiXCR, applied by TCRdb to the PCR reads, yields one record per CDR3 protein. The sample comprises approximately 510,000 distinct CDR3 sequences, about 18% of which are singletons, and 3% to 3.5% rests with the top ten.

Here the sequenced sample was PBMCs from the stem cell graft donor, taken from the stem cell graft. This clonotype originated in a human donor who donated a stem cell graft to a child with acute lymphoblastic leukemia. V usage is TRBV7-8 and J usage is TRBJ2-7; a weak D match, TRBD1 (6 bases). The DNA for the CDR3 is TGTGCCAGCAGCGGAGCATACAGGGATCGGTTCTACGAGCAGTACTTC. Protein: CASSGAYRDRFYEQYF. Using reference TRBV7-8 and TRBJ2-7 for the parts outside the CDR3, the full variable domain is GAGVSQSPRYKVAKRGQDVALRCDPISGHVSLFWYQQALGQGPEFLTYFQNEAQLDKSGLPSDRFFAERPEGSVSTLKIQRTQQEDSAVYLCASSGAYRDRFYEQYFGPGTRLTVT.